This record looks at one TCR beta chain sequence and its context. Its antigen is unidentified. These data originate in a study of shared clonotypes between healthy human individuals. General study findings and limits: Even with large depth, rarefaction showed that sorted-subset sequencing was incomplete.

The CDR3 loop spans 12 amino acids. The ends were cut back, 3 bases at V and 5 bases at J, with 10 bases in the middle. Germline V gene sequence: CDR1 GTSNPN, CDR2 SVGIG (reference sequence). Sequenced by immunoSEQ multiplex PCR; TCRdb stores in-frame clones only, minus some. This sample has some 1 million clones, with 60% to 80% found just once. This TCR was sampled from a young man in good health. The chain couples TRBV30 to TRBJ1-1; no clear D gene. Specimen: memory CD4+ T cells sorted from blood. Specified subset: CD45RA-negative fraction. CDR3 bases: TGTGCCTGGAGGTTTGGGGAGACTGAAGCTTTCTTT. Amino acids: CAWRFGETEAFF.